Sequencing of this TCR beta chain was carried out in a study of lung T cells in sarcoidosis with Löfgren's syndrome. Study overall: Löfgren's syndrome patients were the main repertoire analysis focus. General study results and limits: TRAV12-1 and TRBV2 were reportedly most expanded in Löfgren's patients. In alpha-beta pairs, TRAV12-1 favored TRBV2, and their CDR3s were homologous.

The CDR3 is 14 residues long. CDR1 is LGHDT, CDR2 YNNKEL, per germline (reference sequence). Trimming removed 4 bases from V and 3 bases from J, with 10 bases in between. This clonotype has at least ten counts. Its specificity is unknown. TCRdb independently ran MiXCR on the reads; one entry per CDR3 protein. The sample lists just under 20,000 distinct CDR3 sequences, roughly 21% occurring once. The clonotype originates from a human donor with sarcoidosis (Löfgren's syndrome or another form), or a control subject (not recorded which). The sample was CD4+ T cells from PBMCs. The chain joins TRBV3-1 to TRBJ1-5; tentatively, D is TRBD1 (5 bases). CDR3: CASSLGGFNQPQHF. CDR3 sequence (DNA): TGTGCCAGCAGCCTGGGGGGATTCAATCAGCCCCAGCATTTT.